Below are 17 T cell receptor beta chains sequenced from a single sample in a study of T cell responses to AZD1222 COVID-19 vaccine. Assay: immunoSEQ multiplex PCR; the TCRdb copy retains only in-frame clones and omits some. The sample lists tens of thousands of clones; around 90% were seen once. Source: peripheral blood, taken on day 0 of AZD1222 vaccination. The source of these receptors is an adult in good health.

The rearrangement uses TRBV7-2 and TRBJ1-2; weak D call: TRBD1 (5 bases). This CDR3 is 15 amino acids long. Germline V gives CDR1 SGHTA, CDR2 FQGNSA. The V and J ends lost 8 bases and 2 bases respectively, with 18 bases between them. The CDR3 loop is CASSPGGGINYGYTF. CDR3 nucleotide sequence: TGTGCCAGCTCCCCTGGTGGGGGGATAAACTATGGCTACACCTTC. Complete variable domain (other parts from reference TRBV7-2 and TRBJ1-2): GAGVSQSPSNKVTEKGKDVELRCDPISGHTALYWYRQSLGQGLEFLIYFQGNSAPDKSGLPSDRFSAERTGGSVSTLTIQRTQQEDSAVYLCASSPGGGINYGYTFGSGTRLTVV.

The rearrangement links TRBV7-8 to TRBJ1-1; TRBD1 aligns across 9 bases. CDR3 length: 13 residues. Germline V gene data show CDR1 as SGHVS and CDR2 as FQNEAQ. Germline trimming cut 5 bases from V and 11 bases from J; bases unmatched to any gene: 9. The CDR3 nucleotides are TGTGCCAGCAGCCCCCACAGGGGGCGGTCGGCTTTCTTT. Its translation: CASSPHRGRSAFF.

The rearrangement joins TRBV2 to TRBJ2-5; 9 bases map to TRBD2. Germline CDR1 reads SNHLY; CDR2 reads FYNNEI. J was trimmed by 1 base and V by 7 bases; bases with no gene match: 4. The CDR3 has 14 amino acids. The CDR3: CASNERGVQETQYF. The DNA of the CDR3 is TGTGCCAGCAACGAGCGGGGGGTCCAAGAGACCCAGTACTTC.

CDR3 region: CASSPTGNYGYTF. As DNA, the CDR3 is TGTGCCAGCAGCCCGACAGGAAACTATGGCTACACCTTC. The chain carries TRBV9 and TRBJ1-2; tentatively, D is TRBD1 (6 bases). The V end was cut by 4 bases, the J end by 2 bases, with 9 bases between. The CDR3 covers 13 residues. Germline CDR1 SGDLS, CDR2 YYNGEE.

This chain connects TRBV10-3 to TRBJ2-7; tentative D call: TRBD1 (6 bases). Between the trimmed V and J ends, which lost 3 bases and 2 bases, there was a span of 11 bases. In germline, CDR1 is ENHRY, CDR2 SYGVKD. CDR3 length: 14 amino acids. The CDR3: CAISERGSPYEQYF. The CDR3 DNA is TGTGCCATCAGTGAAAGGGGGAGCCCCTACGAGCAGTACTTC.

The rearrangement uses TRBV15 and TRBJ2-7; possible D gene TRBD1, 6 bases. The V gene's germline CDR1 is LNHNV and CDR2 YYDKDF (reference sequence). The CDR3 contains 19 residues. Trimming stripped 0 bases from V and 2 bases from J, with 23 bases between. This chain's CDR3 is CATSRDYGGGQRNPYEQYF. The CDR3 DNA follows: TGTGCCACCAGCAGAGATTACGGCGGCGGACAGCGAAATCCCTACGAGCAGTACTTC.

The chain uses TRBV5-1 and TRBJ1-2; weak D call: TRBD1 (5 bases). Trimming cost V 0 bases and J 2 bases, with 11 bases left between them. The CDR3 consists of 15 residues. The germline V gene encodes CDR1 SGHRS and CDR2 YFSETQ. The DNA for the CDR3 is TGCGCCAGCAGCTTGGGGGGGTCAATGAACTATGGCTACACCTTC. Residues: CASSLGGSMNYGYTF.

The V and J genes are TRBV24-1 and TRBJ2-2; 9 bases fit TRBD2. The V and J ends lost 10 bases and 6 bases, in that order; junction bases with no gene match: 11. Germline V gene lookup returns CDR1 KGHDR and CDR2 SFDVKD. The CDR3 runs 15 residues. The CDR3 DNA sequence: TGTGCCACAGCCGGGACTAGCTTATCGGCCGGGGAGCTGTTTTTT. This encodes CATAGTSLSAGELFF.

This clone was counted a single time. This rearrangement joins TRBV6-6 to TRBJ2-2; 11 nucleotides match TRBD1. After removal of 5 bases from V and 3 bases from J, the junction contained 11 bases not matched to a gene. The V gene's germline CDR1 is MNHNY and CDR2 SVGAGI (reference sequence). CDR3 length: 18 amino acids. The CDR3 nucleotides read TGTGCCAGCAGTCTCCGGGACAGGGGGGCCGGGGACACCGGGGAGCTGTTTTTT. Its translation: CASSLRDRGAGDTGELFF.

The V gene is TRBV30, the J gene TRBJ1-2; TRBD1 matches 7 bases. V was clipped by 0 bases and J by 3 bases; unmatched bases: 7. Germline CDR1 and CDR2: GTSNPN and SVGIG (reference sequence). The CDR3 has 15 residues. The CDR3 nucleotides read TGTGCCTGGAGTGTAAGGCGGGACAGCCACTATGGCTACACCTTC. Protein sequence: CAWSVRRDSHYGYTF.

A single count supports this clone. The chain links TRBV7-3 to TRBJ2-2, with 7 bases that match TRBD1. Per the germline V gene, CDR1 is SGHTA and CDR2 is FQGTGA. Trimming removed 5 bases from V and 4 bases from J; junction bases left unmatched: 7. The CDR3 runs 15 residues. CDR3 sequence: CASSTTGWGTGELFF. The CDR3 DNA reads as TGTGCCAGCAGCACGACAGGGTGGGGCACCGGGGAGCTGTTTTTT.

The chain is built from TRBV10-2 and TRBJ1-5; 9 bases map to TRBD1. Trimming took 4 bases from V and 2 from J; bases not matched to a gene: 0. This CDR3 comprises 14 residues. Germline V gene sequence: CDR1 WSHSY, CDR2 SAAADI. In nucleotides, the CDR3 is TGCGCCAGCAGTGGGACAGGGGGCAATCAGCCCCAGCATTTT. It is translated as CASSGTGGNQPQHF.

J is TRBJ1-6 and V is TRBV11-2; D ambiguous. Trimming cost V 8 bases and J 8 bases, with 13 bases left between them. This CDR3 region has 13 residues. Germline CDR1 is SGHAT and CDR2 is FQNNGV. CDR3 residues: CASVGILDSPLHF. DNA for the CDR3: TGTGCCAGCGTTGGTATTTTGGATTCACCCCTCCACTTT.

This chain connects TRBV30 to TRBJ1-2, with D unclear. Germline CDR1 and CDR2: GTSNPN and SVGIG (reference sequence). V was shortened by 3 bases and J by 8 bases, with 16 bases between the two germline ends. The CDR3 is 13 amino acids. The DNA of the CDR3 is TGTGCCTGGAGCCGGGCCTCGGAGGGCGGCTACACCTTC. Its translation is CAWSRASEGGYTF.

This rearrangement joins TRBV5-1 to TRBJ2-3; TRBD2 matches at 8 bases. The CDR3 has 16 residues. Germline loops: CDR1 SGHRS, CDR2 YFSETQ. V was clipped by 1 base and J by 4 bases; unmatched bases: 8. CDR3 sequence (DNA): TGCGCCAGCAGCTTGATTTCCGGGGGGGCAGCAGATACGCAGTATTTT. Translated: CASSLISGGAADTQYF.

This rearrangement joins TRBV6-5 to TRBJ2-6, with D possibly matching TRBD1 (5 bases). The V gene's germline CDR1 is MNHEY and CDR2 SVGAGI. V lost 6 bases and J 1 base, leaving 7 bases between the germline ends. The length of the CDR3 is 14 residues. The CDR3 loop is CASRRQSGANVLTF. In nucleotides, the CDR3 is TGTGCCAGCAGAAGACAGTCTGGGGCCAACGTCCTGACTTTC.

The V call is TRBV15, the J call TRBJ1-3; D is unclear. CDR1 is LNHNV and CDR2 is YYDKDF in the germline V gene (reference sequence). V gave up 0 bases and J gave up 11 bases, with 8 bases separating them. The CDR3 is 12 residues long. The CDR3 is CATSRDRAAIYF. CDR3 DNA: TGTGCCACCAGCAGAGATAGGGCGGCCATATATTTT.